The source of this TCR beta chain is a study of shared T cell receptors in the human thymus. Data came from immunoSEQ multiplex PCR; TCRdb stores just in-frame clones and leaves some out. Here the sample spans approximately 760,000 clones, approximately 85% being singletons. CDR1 is SGHNT and CDR2 is YYREEE in the germline V gene (reference sequence). The CDR3 is made up of 14 amino acids. Trimming removed 1 base at V and 3 bases at J, with 8 bases between. The data were also submitted as part of a second study, on human thymus T cells. That source reports: Thymus pieces cut out during corrective heart surgery were the tissue that was used. In thymic and blood repertoires alike, V and J usage looked biased.

The TCR sequence derives from a girl less than two years old with a congenital heart defect. Sequencing was carried out using thymocytes. This sequence joins TRBV5-4 and TRBJ2-1; D gene unclear. CDR3 region: CASSLTVLYNEQFF. In nucleotides, the CDR3 is TGTGCCAGCAGCTTGACGGTTCTCTACAATGAGCAGTTCTTC.